The next 32 T cell receptor beta chains were all read from a single sample in a study of vaccination effects on CD4 cells after COVID-19. Clones were sequenced by immunoSEQ multiplex PCR, and TCRdb holds only the in-frame ones, with some missing. The sample yields 35,000 to 55,000 clones, approximately 81% seen once. Ahead of sequencing, the ViraFEST assay grew antigen-specific CD4+ T cells using viral peptide pools. Subsequent to approximately 11 days of culture, CD4+ T cells were isolated. Between March and December 2020, the person had a SARS-CoV-2 infection that PCR confirmed. Their specific antigens are unknown. This material consisted of CD4+ T cells from PBMCs cultured with a peptide pool, taken before COVID-19 vaccination. All receptors derive from a human donor who had a prior SARS-CoV-2 infection.

The sample holds many counts of this clone. This chain joins TRBV30 and TRBJ2-7; D gene unclear. Deletions cut 4 bases from V and 2 bases from J, with 12 bases between. Germline assignment: CDR1 GTSNPN and CDR2 SVGIG (reference sequence). The CDR3 covers 13 residues. The CDR3 protein is CAWTRARTYEQYF. The CDR3 DNA reads as TGTGCCTGGACCCGGGCCAGAACCTACGAGCAGTACTTC.

The chain has TRBV13 and TRBJ2-5; D assignment may be TRBD1 or TRBD2 (5 bases each). Germline loops: CDR1 PRHDT, CDR2 FYEKMQ (reference sequence). V was clipped by 7 bases and J by 5 bases, with 11 bases between them. CDR3 size: 12 residues. The CDR3 sequence: CASTHRRETQYF. The CDR3 nucleotides are TGTGCCAGCACCCACAGGAGGGAGACCCAGTACTTC.

This clone has just a few counts. The chain couples TRBV5-1 to TRBJ2-6; unclear D gene. This CDR3 is built from 14 residues. V was clipped by 6 bases and J by 0 bases, with 7 bases between them. In germline, CDR1 is SGHRS, CDR2 YFSETQ. Here the CDR3 reads CASTPRSGANVLTF. CDR3 sequence (DNA): TGCGCCAGCACCCCCCGCTCTGGGGCCAACGTCCTGACTTTC.

V usage is TRBV19 and J usage is TRBJ1-2; a weak D match, TRBD1 (5 bases). V was cut by 2 bases and J by 3 bases, with 13 bases left in between. Per germline, CDR1 LNHDA and CDR2 SQIVND (reference sequence). The CDR3 is 15 residues long. CDR3 region: CASSILRGFDYGYTF. CDR3 nucleotide sequence: TGTGCCAGTAGTATACTAAGGGGCTTCGACTATGGCTACACCTTC. Together with reference TRBV19 and TRBJ1-2, the CDR3 gives the full variable domain: DGGITQSPKYLFRKEGQNVTLSCEQNLNHDAMYWYRQDPGQGLRLIYYSQIVNDFQKGDIAEGYSVSREKKESFPLTVTSAQKNPTAFYLCASSILRGFDYGYTFGSGTRLTVV.

This clone was seen just once. J is TRBJ2-7 and V is TRBV9, with D maybe TRBD2 (5 bases). This CDR3 is 15 amino acids long. The germline CDR1 and CDR2 sequences are SGDLS and YYNGEE. V was clipped by 0 bases and J by 4 bases, with 14 bases between them. CDR3 DNA: TGTGCCAGCAGCGTAGACTCGGGATTGGGGTACGAGCAGTACTTC. This gives the protein CASSVDSGLGYEQYF. Full variable domain (missing parts from reference TRBV9 and TRBJ2-7): DSGVTQTPKHLITATGQRVTLRCSPRSGDLSVYWYQQSLDQGLQFLIQYYNGEERAKGNILERFSAQQFPDLHSELNLSSLELGDSALYFCASSVDSGLGYEQYFGPGTRLTVT.

V usage is TRBV6-1 and J usage is TRBJ2-5; D ambiguous. CDR1 and CDR2 (germline): MNHNS, SASEGT. V lost 2 bases and J 3 bases, leaving 13 bases between the germline ends. The CDR3 has 15 amino acids. CDR3 in amino acids: CASSENLNSKETQYF. The CDR3 DNA reads TGTGCCAGCAGTGAAAATCTTAACAGTAAAGAGACCCAGTACTTC.

V and J are TRBV6-2 or TRBV6-3 and TRBJ1-4; D is unresolved. The CDR3 runs 12 residues. V lost 4 bases and J lost 0, with 0 bases in between. Germline V CDR1 and CDR2: MNHEY, SVGEGT. CDR3 region: CASSSTNEKLFF. The DNA for the CDR3 is TGTGCCAGCAGTTCAACTAATGAAAAACTGTTTTTT.

This clone has more than one count but fewer than ten. The chain uses TRBV7-9 and TRBJ1-2, with a weak D call TRBD1 (6 bases). V was clipped by 5 bases and J by 2 bases, with 9 bases between them. This CDR3 has 13 amino acids. The germline gives CDR1 SEHNR, CDR2 FQNEAQ (reference sequence). As DNA, the CDR3 is TGTGCCAGCAGCCGGGGACAAAACTATGGCTACACCTTC. Its protein product is CASSRGQNYGYTF. The complete variable domain, with remaining parts taken from reference TRBV7-9 and TRBJ1-2, reads DTGVSQNPRHKITKRGQNVTFRCDPISEHNRLYWYRQTLGQGPEFLTYFQNEAQLEKSRLLSDRFSAERPKGSFSTLEIQRTEQGDSAMYLCASSRGQNYGYTFGSGTRLTVV.

This sequence joins TRBV2 and TRBJ2-5, with D possibly being TRBD1 (5 bases). The germline V gene has CDR1 SNHLY and CDR2 FYNNEI. The CDR3 contains 14 residues. Trimming stripped 6 bases from V and 4 bases from J, with 15 bases between. The CDR3 reads CASRPQAGRETQYF. The DNA of the CDR3 is TGTGCCAGCAGGCCACAGGCTGGGCGAGAGACCCAGTACTTC.

This chain uses TRBV2 with TRBJ1-6, with 7 bases fitting TRBD1. The junction had 16 bases not matched to a gene; V was cut back by 8 bases and J by 9 bases. CDR1 SNHLY and CDR2 FYNNEI come from the germline V gene. This CDR3 has 16 amino acids. Here the CDR3 reads CASGIGTDYEFSPLHF. The CDR3 bases are TGTGCCAGCGGCATCGGGACAGATTACGAATTTTCACCCCTCCACTTT.

The chain has TRBV6-5 and TRBJ2-1; no clear D. V dropped 0 bases and J dropped 7 bases, with 4 bases sitting between them. The CDR3 runs to 12 residues. CDR1 and CDR2 (germline): MNHEY, SVGAGI. Here the CDR3 reads CASSYSRNEQFF. The CDR3 DNA follows: TGTGCCAGCAGTTACTCGAGGAATGAGCAGTTCTTC.

This chain links TRBV10-3 with TRBJ2-1; D is perhaps TRBD2 (5 bases). The CDR3 extends over 13 amino acids. The V gene's germline CDR1 is ENHRY and CDR2 SYGVKD. V was cut by 11 bases and J by 0 bases, with 11 bases left in between. CDR3 DNA sequence: TGTGCCTACCAAGCGGACTCCTACAATGAGCAGTTCTTC. Translating it yields CAYQADSYNEQFF.

The rearrangement links TRBV11-3 to TRBJ2-5; no definite D call. Trimming pared 4 bases from V and 4 bases from J, leaving 10 bases between. The CDR3 runs to 13 residues. The germline CDR1 and CDR2 sequences are SGHNT and YENEEA. The CDR3 loop reads CASSSFSGETQYF. The CDR3 DNA reads as TGTGCCAGCAGCTCGTTCTCGGGAGAGACCCAGTACTTC.

The V call is TRBV4-1, the J call TRBJ1-6, with D unclear. The germline V gene encodes CDR1 MGHRA and CDR2 YSYEKL. V was pared by 3 bases and J by 3 bases, with 9 bases between. The CDR3 has 15 amino acids. CDR3 nucleotide sequence: TGCGCCAGCAGCCATAGATTTTTCTATAATTCACCCCTCCACTTT. Protein: CASSHRFFYNSPLHF.

The V and J genes are TRBV7-8 and TRBJ1-2; weak D call: TRBD1 (5 bases). Looked up from germline, CDR1 is SGHVS and CDR2 is FQNEAQ. The CDR3 sequence is 13 residues long. V was trimmed by 5 bases and J by 4 bases, leaving 11 bases between them. CDR3 nucleotides: TGTGCCAGCAGCCCACGACAGTCCTATGGCTACACCTTC. Its translation is CASSPRQSYGYTF.

The chain couples TRBV7-8 to TRBJ2-7; TRBD1 might be the D (6 bases). The CDR3 covers 15 residues. CDR1 SGHVS and CDR2 FQNEAQ come from the germline V gene. The V end lost 4 bases, the J end lost 2 bases, and 15 bases lay between the germline ends. The CDR3 here is CASSYTRGSTYEQYF. The CDR3 DNA sequence: TGTGCCAGCAGCTACACCAGGGGTTCTACCTACGAGCAGTACTTC.

The J gene is TRBJ2-7, the V gene TRBV24-1; unclear D gene. This CDR3 is 14 amino acids long. CDR1 is KGHDR, CDR2 SFDVKD, per germline. V lost 4 bases and J 0 bases, leaving 9 bases between the germline ends. The DNA of the CDR3 is TGTGCCACCAGTGACACACAGAACTCCTACGAGCAGTACTTC. It yields the protein CATSDTQNSYEQYF.

The rearrangement links TRBV20-1 to TRBJ2-3; D not resolved. This CDR3 contains 12 residues. Germline V gene sequence: CDR1 DFQATT, CDR2 SNEGSKA (reference sequence). Trimming pared 3 bases from V and 6 bases from J, leaving 10 bases between. The CDR3 region has the DNA TGCAGTGCTAGTCTTACAAGGGATACGCAGTATTTT. Translated: CSASLTRDTQYF.

The CDR3 protein is CASSQLSGVYNEQFF. CDR3 DNA: TGTGCCAGCAGCCAATTGAGCGGTGTCTACAATGAGCAGTTCTTC. The chain employs TRBV3-1 (or the pseudogene TRBV3-2) and TRBJ2-1; TRBD2 might be the D (5 bases). The CDR3 consists of 15 residues. Looked up from germline, CDR1 is LGHDT and CDR2 is YNNKEL (reference sequence). Trimming shortened V by 2 bases and J by 3 bases, and 11 bases separated the two germline ends.

This clone was observed a single time. The chain carries TRBV10-3 and TRBJ1-5, with TRBD1 as a possible D gene (5 bases). The CDR3 is 13 amino acids. Germline lookup yields CDR1 ENHRY and CDR2 SYGVKD. Between the trimmed V and J ends, which lost 9 bases and 1 base, there was a span of 10 bases. The CDR3 DNA reads TGTGCCATTCGTGACAGCAGCAATCAGCCCCAGCATTTT. Its protein product is CAIRDSSNQPQHF.

The chain employs TRBV9 and TRBJ1-2; possibly TRBD1 for D (5 bases). The CDR3 loop spans 14 amino acids. Germline-derived CDR1 and CDR2 are SGDLS and YYNGEE. Trimming removed 3 bases from V and 4 bases from J, with 13 bases in between. The CDR3 loop is CASSGGSGFYGYTF. CDR3 nucleotides: TGTGCCAGCAGCGGGGGGTCGGGGTTCTATGGCTACACCTTC.

V gene TRBV7-8 combines with J gene TRBJ2-3; D gene uncertain. The CDR3 length is 14 residues. The germline V gene has CDR1 SGHVS and CDR2 FQNEAQ. V was shortened by 2 bases and J by 3 bases, with 9 bases between the two germline ends. CDR3 nucleotides: TGTGCCAGCAGCTTACTTAGCCTGACAGATACGCAGTATTTT. This encodes CASSLLSLTDTQYF. The full variable domain, in which reference TRBV7-8 and TRBJ2-3 provide the parts outside the CDR3, is GAGVSQSPRYKVAKRGQDVALRCDPISGHVSLFWYQQALGQGPEFLTYFQNEAQLDKSGLPSDRFFAERPEGSVSTLKIQRTQQEDSAVYLCASSLLSLTDTQYFGPGTRLTVL.

This clone was seen only once. The chain couples TRBV27 to TRBJ2-5, with 7 bases aligning to TRBD1. V lost 6 bases and J lost 0; bases outside the gene matches: 4. The CDR3 is 14 amino acids. The V gene's germline CDR1 is MNHEY and CDR2 SMNVEV (reference sequence). The chain's CDR3 is CASRWTGYQETQYF. CDR3 sequence (DNA): TGTGCCAGCAGGTGGACAGGTTACCAAGAGACCCAGTACTTC.

The chain couples TRBV2 to TRBJ2-7, with TRBD1 matching over 8 bases. This CDR3 comprises 14 residues. V lost 0 bases, J lost 3 bases, and 1 base stayed unmatched. Germline V gene sequence: CDR1 SNHLY, CDR2 FYNNEI. In DNA, the CDR3 is TGTGCCAGCAGTGAAGCGGGGACAGGCTACGAGCAGTACTTC. The encoded protein is CASSEAGTGYEQYF. Full variable domain (remainder filled in from reference TRBV2 and TRBJ2-7): EPEVTQTPSHQVTQMGQEVILRCVPISNHLYFYWYRQILGQKVEFLVSFYNNEISEKSEIFDDQFSVERPDGSNFTLKIRSTKLEDSAMYFCASSEAGTGYEQYFGPGTRLTVT.

The chain uses TRBV24-1 and TRBJ1-1; a possible D gene is TRBD1 (5 bases). The germline gives CDR1 KGHDR, CDR2 SFDVKD. This CDR3 has 14 amino acids. V lost 7 bases, J lost 1 base, and 12 bases lay in between. The CDR3 region is CATRGDSSNTEAFF. For the CDR3, the DNA is TGTGCCACCAGGGGGGACTCCTCGAACACTGAAGCTTTCTTT.

This clone was found once. The chain combines TRBV2 with TRBJ2-7; D gene ambiguous. V was shortened by 7 bases and J by 4 bases, with 11 bases between the two germline ends. CDR1 is SNHLY, CDR2 FYNNEI, per germline. The CDR3 is 12 residues long. For the CDR3, the DNA is TGTGCCAGCATTTTGACGGCATACGAGCAGTACTTC. Amino acid sequence: CASILTAYEQYF.

This clone was found a few times. V and J are TRBV19 and TRBJ1-2, with a possible D match to TRBD1 (6 bases). The germline CDR1 and CDR2 sequences are LNHDA and SQIVND (reference sequence). V lost 3 bases, J lost 5 bases, and 16 bases lay in between. The CDR3 contains 15 residues. CDR3: CASSMGGAWAYGYTF. DNA for the CDR3: TGTGCCAGTAGTATGGGGGGGGCTTGGGCGTATGGCTACACCTTC.

V usage is TRBV5-6 and J usage is TRBJ2-7, with a weak D call TRBD1 (6 bases). V was shortened by 2 bases and J by 3 bases, with 15 bases between the two germline ends. The CDR3 extends over 15 amino acids. Germline assignment: CDR1 SGHDT and CDR2 YYEEEE. The CDR3 reads CASSFTGYRHYEQYF. The CDR3 nucleotides are TGTGCCAGCAGCTTCACAGGGTATAGGCACTACGAGCAGTACTTC.

The chain couples TRBV3-1 (or the pseudogene TRBV3-2) to TRBJ2-1; 7 bases match TRBD2. The CDR3 sequence is 13 residues long. Germline V lookup: CDR1 LGHDT, CDR2 YNNKEL (reference sequence). V lost 2 bases, J lost 9 bases, and 4 bases stayed unmatched. CDR3 DNA: TGTGCCAGCAGCCAAAGGGAGGGTAGTGAGCAGTTCTTC. Translation gives CASSQREGSEQFF.

The genes are TRBV13 and TRBJ2-5; D is ambiguous. Germline values: CDR1 PRHDT, CDR2 FYEKMQ (reference sequence). V was clipped by 0 bases and J by 5 bases, with 13 bases between them. The CDR3 consists of 15 residues. CDR3 sequence: CASSLGTVLSETQYF. The CDR3 nucleotides read TGTGCCAGCAGCTTAGGAACAGTTTTGAGCGAGACCCAGTACTTC.

The chain recombines TRBV12-3 or TRBV12-4 with TRBJ2-5, with D perhaps TRBD2 (5 bases). The length of the CDR3 is 13 residues. Between the trimmed V and J ends, which lost 4 bases and 7 bases, there was a span of 13 bases. CDR3 residues: CASSSYRGWTQYF. The CDR3 DNA reads as TGTGCCAGCAGTTCTTACCGGGGTTGGACCCAGTACTTC.

The chain links TRBV6-5 to TRBJ1-4; 7 bases match TRBD1. There are 14 residues in the CDR3. Germline loops: CDR1 MNHEY, CDR2 SVGAGI. Trimming removed 6 bases from V and 0 bases from J; junction bases left unmatched: 1. DNA for the CDR3: TGTGCCAGCAGGGGACAGACAACTAATGAAAAACTGTTTTTT. This codes for CASRGQTTNEKLFF.